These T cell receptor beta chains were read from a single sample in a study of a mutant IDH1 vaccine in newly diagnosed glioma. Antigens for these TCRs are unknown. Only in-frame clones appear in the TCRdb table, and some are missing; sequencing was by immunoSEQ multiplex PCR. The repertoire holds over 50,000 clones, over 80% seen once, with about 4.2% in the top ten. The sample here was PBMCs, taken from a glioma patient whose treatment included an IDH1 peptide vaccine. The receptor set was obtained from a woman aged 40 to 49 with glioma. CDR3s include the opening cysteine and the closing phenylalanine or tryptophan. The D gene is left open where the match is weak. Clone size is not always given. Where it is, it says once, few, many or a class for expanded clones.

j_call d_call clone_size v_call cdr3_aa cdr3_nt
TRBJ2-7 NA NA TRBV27 CASSLSAGTGEQYF TGTGCCAGCAGTTTATCCGCGGGCACGGGGGAGCAGTACTTC
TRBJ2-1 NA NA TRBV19 CASSIPGSSYNEQFF TGTGCCAGTAGTATTCCGGGTTCCTCCTACAATGAGCAGTTCTTC
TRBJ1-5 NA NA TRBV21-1 CASRTGHSNQPQHF TGTGCCAGCAGAACGGGACATTCTAATCAGCCCCAGCATTTT
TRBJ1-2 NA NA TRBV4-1 CASSQEALGGYGYTF TGCGCCAGCAGCCAAGAAGCCCTAGGGGGGTATGGCTACACCTTC
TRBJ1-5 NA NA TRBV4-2 CASSQEALGQPQHF TGTGCCAGCAGCCAAGAGGCATTGGGTCAGCCCCAGCATTTT
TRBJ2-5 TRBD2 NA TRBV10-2 CASSQTSAQGTQYF TGCGCCAGCAGTCAGACTAGCGCCCAGGGGACCCAGTACTTC
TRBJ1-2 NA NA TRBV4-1 CASSPGGLSYYGYTF TGCGCCAGCAGCCCAGGTGGCCTCTCCTACTATGGCTACACCTTC
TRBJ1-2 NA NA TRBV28 CASSFAIYSNYGYTF TGTGCCAGCAGTTTCGCGATCTACTCTAACTATGGCTACACCTTC
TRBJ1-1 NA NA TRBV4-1 CASSRLERVTEAFF TGCGCCAGCAGCCGGCTAGAAAGGGTTACTGAAGCTTTCTTT
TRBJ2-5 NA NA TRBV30 CAWRLGETQYF TGTGCCTGGAGGTTAGGAGAGACCCAGTACTTC
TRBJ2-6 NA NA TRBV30 CAWSVGGSGANVLTF TGTGCCTGGAGTGTAGGCGGCTCTGGGGCCAACGTCCTGACTTTC
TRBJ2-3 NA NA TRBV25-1 CASRVADTQYF TGTGCCAGCAGGGTTGCAGATACGCAGTATTTT
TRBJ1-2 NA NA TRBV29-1 CSVGPAAYGYTF TGCAGCGTTGGTCCGGCAGCGTATGGCTACACCTTC
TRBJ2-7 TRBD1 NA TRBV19 CASSHRQGGQYF TGTGCCAGTAGTCACCGACAGGGCGGGCAGTACTTC
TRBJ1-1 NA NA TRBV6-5 CASGSNTEAFF TGTGCCAGCGGGTCGAACACTGAAGCTTTCTTT
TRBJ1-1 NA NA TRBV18 CASSPLSLGVENTEAFF TGTGCCAGCTCACCATTATCCCTGGGTGTGGAGAACACTGAAGCTTTCTTT
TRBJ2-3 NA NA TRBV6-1 CASSSGGGGGDTQYF TGTGCCAGCAGTAGCGGAGGGGGGGGTGGAGATACGCAGTATTTT
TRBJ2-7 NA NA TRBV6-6 CASSTPTGPIYEQYF TGTGCCAGCAGTACCCCCACAGGGCCTATCTACGAGCAGTACTTC
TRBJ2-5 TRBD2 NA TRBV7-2 CASSPRGTSGAQETQYF TGTGCCAGCAGCCCCCGGGGGACTAGCGGGGCCCAGGAGACCCAGTACTTC
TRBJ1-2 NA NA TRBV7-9 CASSGFRSGENGYTF TGTGCCAGCAGCGGGTTTCGGTCAGGGGAAAATGGCTACACCTTC
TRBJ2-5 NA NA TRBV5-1 CASYRGARGQETQYF TGCGCCAGCTATCGGGGGGCCCGGGGCCAAGAGACCCAGTACTTC
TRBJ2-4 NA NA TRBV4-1 CASSPVGLAKNIQYF TGCGCCAGCAGCCCCGTCGGCCTAGCCAAAAACATTCAGTACTTC
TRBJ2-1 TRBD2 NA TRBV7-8 CASSLGASGSFNEQFF TGTGCCAGCAGCTTAGGGGCTAGCGGGAGTTTCAATGAGCAGTTCTTC
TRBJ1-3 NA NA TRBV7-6 CASSPSSGNTIYF TGTGCCAGCAGCCCGAGCTCTGGAAACACCATATATTTT
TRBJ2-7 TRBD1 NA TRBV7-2 CASSRGTAYEQYF TGTGCCAGCAGCAGGGGGACAGCCTACGAGCAGTACTTC
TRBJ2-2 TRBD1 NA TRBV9 CASSVVTGPGELFF TGTGCCAGCAGCGTAGTGACAGGGCCCGGGGAGCTGTTTTTT
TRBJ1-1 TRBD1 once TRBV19 CASSDWGKGGNTEAFF TGTGCCAGTAGCGATTGGGGTAAAGGGGGCAACACTGAAGCTTTCTTT
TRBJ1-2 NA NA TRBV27 CASSLRRDPNYGYTF TGTGCCAGCAGTCTACGGCGGGACCCCAACTATGGCTACACCTTC
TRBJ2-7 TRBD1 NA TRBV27 CASSYQGVNSYEQYF TGTGCCAGCAGTTACCAGGGGGTCAACTCCTACGAGCAGTACTTC
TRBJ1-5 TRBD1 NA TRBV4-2 CASSQGQGNQPQHF TGTGCCAGCAGCCAAGGACAGGGTAATCAGCCCCAGCATTTT
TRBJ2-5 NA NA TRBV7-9 CASSLDLGRQETQYF TGTGCCAGCAGCTTAGACTTGGGCAGGCAAGAGACCCAGTACTTC
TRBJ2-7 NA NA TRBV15 CATSREVTARVTYEQYF TGTGCCACCAGCAGAGAGGTAACAGCCCGGGTCACCTACGAGCAGTACTTC
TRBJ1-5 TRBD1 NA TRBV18 CASSQGQLLNQPQHF TGTGCCAGCTCACAGGGACAGCTTCTCAATCAGCCCCAGCATTTT
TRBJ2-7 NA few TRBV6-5 CASSLAEGGIDEQYF TGTGCCAGCAGTCTCGCGGAGGGGGGGATTGACGAGCAGTACTTC
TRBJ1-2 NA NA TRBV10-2 CASSDASDRLDGYTF TGCGCCAGCAGTGACGCCTCCGACAGGCTCGATGGCTACACCTTC
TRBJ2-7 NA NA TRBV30 CAWSVPSRGMRGYEQYF TGTGCCTGGAGTGTACCCTCGCGGGGGATGAGGGGGTACGAGCAGTACTTC
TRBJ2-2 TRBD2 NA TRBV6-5 CASRREYSTGELFF TGTGCCAGCAGGCGGGAGTATAGCACCGGGGAGCTGTTTTTT
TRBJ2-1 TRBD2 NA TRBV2 CASSVSGSVSDEQFF TGTGCCAGCAGTGTTAGCGGGAGCGTGAGCGATGAGCAGTTCTTC
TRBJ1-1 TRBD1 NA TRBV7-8 CASIPTGGNTEAFF TGTGCCAGCATCCCGACAGGGGGAAACACTGAAGCTTTCTTT
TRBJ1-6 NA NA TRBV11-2 CASSLAVNNSPLHF TGTGCCAGCAGCTTAGCGGTCAATAATTCACCCCTCCACTTT
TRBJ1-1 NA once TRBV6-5 CASMDGGRINTEAFF TGTGCCAGCATGGACGGGGGGAGGATAAACACTGAAGCTTTCTTT
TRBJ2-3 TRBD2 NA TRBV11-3 CASSLGSGREKQYF TGTGCCAGCAGCTTAGGTAGCGGGAGAGAGAAACAGTATTTT
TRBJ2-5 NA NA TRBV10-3 CAISERGTNQETQYF TGTGCCATCAGTGAACGGGGGACAAACCAAGAGACCCAGTACTTC
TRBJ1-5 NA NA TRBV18 CASSPQGGNQPQHF TGTGCCAGCTCACCCCAGGGTGGCAATCAGCCCCAGCATTTT
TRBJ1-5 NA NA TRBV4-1 CASSQDPPLLGGDDQPQHF TGCGCCAGCAGCCAAGACCCCCCCCTCCTAGGGGGAGATGATCAGCCCCAGCATTTT
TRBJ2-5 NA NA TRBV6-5 CASSPLGGEETQYF TGTGCCAGCAGCCCACTAGGTGGGGAAGAGACCCAGTACTTC
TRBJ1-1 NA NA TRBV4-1 CASSGPLRNTEAFF TGCGCCAGCAGCGGACCGTTACGCAACACTGAAGCTTTCTTT
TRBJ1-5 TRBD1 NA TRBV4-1 CASSHAGTVNQPQHF TGCGCCAGCAGCCACGCCGGGACAGTCAATCAGCCCCAGCATTTT
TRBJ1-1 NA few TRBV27 CASSLTGVGGNTEAFF TGTGCCAGCAGTTTAACGGGGGTAGGGGGGAACACTGAAGCTTTCTTT
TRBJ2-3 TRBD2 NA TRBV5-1 CASSFQAGGLTDTQYF TGCGCCAGCAGCTTCCAAGCGGGGGGGCTCACAGATACGCAGTATTTT
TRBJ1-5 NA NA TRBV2 CATQGYSNQPQHF TGTGCCACCCAGGGATATAGCAATCAGCCCCAGCATTTT
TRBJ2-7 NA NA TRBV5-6 CASRSRGDSYEQYF TGTGCCAGCAGGAGCAGGGGGGATTCGTACGAGCAGTACTTC
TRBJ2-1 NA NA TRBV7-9 CASSPAQGVNYNEQFF TGTGCCAGCAGCCCAGCCCAGGGAGTTAACTACAATGAGCAGTTCTTC
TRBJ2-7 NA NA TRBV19 CASSFNRGVYEQYF TGTGCCAGTAGTTTCAACCGGGGCGTCTACGAGCAGTACTTC
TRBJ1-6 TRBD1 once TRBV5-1 CASTPRGTGNNSPLHF TGCGCCAGCACCCCGAGGGGGACAGGGAACAATTCACCCCTCCACTTT
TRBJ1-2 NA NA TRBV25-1 CASSPTGTYYGYTF TGTGCCAGCAGTCCCACAGGGACTTACTATGGCTACACCTTC
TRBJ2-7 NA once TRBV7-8 CASSRTSGGYEQYF TGTGCCAGCAGCCGGACGTCCGGTGGGTACGAGCAGTACTTC